Listed below are T cell receptor beta chains from one sample, sequenced in a study of blood T cell repertoires in COVID-19. Using immunoSEQ multiplex PCR, the repertoire was profiled, and TCRdb retains in-frame clones only, with some absent. In the table there are roughly 120,000 clones, 85% to 90% of which are singletons. Source material: peripheral blood. These receptors were obtained from a human donor in a cohort sampled during active COVID-19. Each CDR3 is given with its conserved first and last residue. A D gene is named only where the DNA matches it firmly. Size is omitted from some rows. Given values are once, few, many or a class for expanded clones.

J,size,D,V,CDR3,DNA
TRBJ2-7,.,.,TRBV7-9,CASRALTHEQYF,TGTGCCAGCAGGGCTTTAACCCACGAGCAGTACTTC
TRBJ2-5,.,.,TRBV6-2/TRBV6-3,CASSPYRVLQETQYF,TGTGCCAGCAGTCCCTACAGGGTATTACAAGAGACCCAGTACTTC
TRBJ2-7,few,.,TRBV6-2/TRBV6-3,CASSPQGTGEQYF,TGTGCCAGCAGTCCCCAGGGGACCGGCGAGCAGTACTTC
TRBJ2-7,.,.,TRBV4-1,CASSQDKGHSYEQYF,TGCGCCAGCAGCCAAGATAAAGGACACAGCTACGAGCAGTACTTC
TRBJ2-5,.,.,TRBV4-1,CASSQDRQGWETQYF,TGCGCCAGCAGCCAAGATCGGCAGGGTTGGGAGACCCAGTACTTC
TRBJ1-3,.,.,TRBV19,CASVQMSSGNTIYF,TGTGCCAGTGTACAGATGAGCTCTGGAAACACCATATATTTT
TRBJ2-1,.,TRBD2,TRBV5-1,CASSLVAGRNGEQFF,TGCGCCAGCAGCTTGGTAGCGGGAAGAAACGGTGAGCAGTTCTTC
TRBJ1-2,once,.,TRBV9,CASSPNTLRLTSKGYTF,TGTGCCAGCAGCCCCAATACTCTGAGACTCACGAGTAAGGGCTACACCTTC
TRBJ2-2,.,TRBD2,TRBV9,CASSPHGTLAGNTGELFF,TGTGCCAGCAGCCCCCACGGGACCCTAGCGGGGAACACCGGGGAGCTGTTTTTT
TRBJ1-2,.,.,TRBV14,CASSQEMAGKGYGYTF,TGTGCCAGCAGCCAAGAAATGGCCGGGAAGGGCTATGGCTACACCTTC
TRBJ1-1,.,TRBD1,TRBV19,CASSIGGQAYVRAFF,TGTGCCAGTAGTATAGGAGGACAGGCTTATGTGCGAGCTTTCTTT
TRBJ1-2,.,.,TRBV6-5,CASSRDHTNYGYTF,TGTGCCAGCAGCCGGGATCACACTAACTATGGCTACACCTTC
TRBJ2-1,.,TRBD2,TRBV6-2/TRBV6-3,CASSYMTSGSGEQFF,TGTGCCAGCAGTTATATGACTAGCGGGAGTGGTGAGCAGTTCTTC
TRBJ2-3,.,TRBD2,TRBV7-2,CASSFDGGADTQYF,TGTGCCAGCAGCTTTGACGGGGGGGCAGATACGCAGTATTTT
TRBJ1-1,.,TRBD1,TRBV24-1,CATSVGGQGMNTEAFF,TGTGCCACCAGTGTCGGTGGACAGGGAATGAACACTGAAGCTTTCTTT
TRBJ2-5,.,TRBD1,TRBV7-2,CASTLRDRGRETQYF,TGTGCCAGCACCCTTCGGGACAGGGGAAGGGAGACCCAGTACTTC
TRBJ1-2,.,TRBD1,TRBV12-3/TRBV12-4,CASRRGGGGYTF,TGTGCCAGCAGGAGAGGGGGCGGTGGCTACACCTTC
TRBJ2-6,.,.,TRBV5-1,CASSPPRGDGANVLTF,TGCGCCAGCAGCCCGCCCAGGGGGGATGGGGCCAACGTCCTGACTTTC
TRBJ1-5,.,.,TRBV28,CASSLIVSAHQPQHF,TGTGCCAGCAGTTTAATAGTGTCCGCTCATCAGCCCCAGCATTTT
TRBJ1-4,.,.,TRBV27,CASSLGQKNEKLFF,TGTGCCAGCAGTTTAGGGCAGAAAAATGAAAAACTGTTTTTT
TRBJ2-3,.,TRBD2,TRBV4-2,CASSQDVRGSTDTQYF,TGTGCCAGCAGCCAAGATGTGCGGGGGAGCACAGATACGCAGTATTTT
TRBJ1-1,.,.,TRBV6-5,CASRGRGGFGTEAFF,TGTGCCAGCAGGGGAAGGGGGGGCTTCGGCACTGAAGCTTTCTTT
TRBJ2-2,.,TRBD1,TRBV7-8,CASSERTGRTGELFF,TGTGCCAGCAGCGAGCGGACAGGGAGGACCGGGGAGCTGTTTTTT
TRBJ1-5,.,TRBD1,TRBV28,CASTGAGQPQHF,TGTGCCAGTACAGGGGCTGGTCAGCCCCAGCATTTT
TRBJ2-7,.,.,TRBV5-4,CASRRDSGTRRYEQYF,TGTGCCAGCAGACGGGACAGCGGGACTAGGCGCTACGAGCAGTACTTC
TRBJ2-3,.,.,TRBV7-6,CASSSADTQYF,TGTGCCAGCAGTAGCGCAGATACGCAGTATTTT
TRBJ1-1,.,.,TRBV5-6,CASSLIGRQGAFF,TGTGCCAGCAGCTTGATTGGTCGGCAGGGGGCTTTCTTT
TRBJ2-5,once,.,TRBV6-6,CASSYSRETQYF,TGTGCCAGCAGTTACTCGAGAGAGACCCAGTACTTC
TRBJ1-4,once,.,TRBV5-1,CASSLLGPLRGGATNEKLFF,TGCGCCAGCAGCTTGTTGGGGCCCCTTCGAGGTGGGGCAACTAATGAAAAACTGTTTTTT